The next 10 T cell receptor beta chains were all read from a single sample in a study of human thymus T cells. Thymic samples were excised during corrective heart operations. Clones were sequenced by immunoSEQ multiplex PCR, and TCRdb holds only the in-frame ones, with some missing. The sample lists 120,000 or so clones; 90% to 95% were seen once. The sequenced sample was thymus tissue. The receptor set was obtained from a boy less than two years old with a congenital heart defect but otherwise immunologically healthy.

A word on this clone: Germline is not matched at one junction end, which may reflect a read error. V gene TRBV7-9 combines with J gene TRBJ2-4, with a tentative D call TRBD1 (6 bases). Germline V gene lookup returns CDR1 SEHNR and CDR2 FQNEAQ (reference sequence). The CDR3 extends over 14 amino acids. The CDR3 loop reads CASSLGQVGDIRYF. CDR3 bases: TGTGCCAGCAGCTTGGGCCAGGTGGGGGACATTCGGTACTTC.

The chain recombines TRBV5-4 with TRBJ1-2; tentatively, D is TRBD1 (5 bases). Trimming left V 1 base short and J 10 bases short, with 17 bases between. The CDR3 is 14 amino acids. Germline V CDR1 and CDR2: SGHNT, YYREEE (reference sequence). CDR3 residues: CASSLHQGDNSYTF. DNA for the CDR3: TGTGCCAGCAGCTTGCATCAGGGTGACAATTCCTACACCTTC.

The chain combines TRBV28 with TRBJ1-5; 8 positions match TRBD1. Trimming at V came to 6 bases and at J to 1 base, leaving 17 bases not matched to a gene. The CDR3 loop spans 19 amino acids. Germline V lookup: CDR1 MDHEN, CDR2 SYDVKM. The CDR3 DNA reads TGTGCCAGCAGCAAAGCGCGACAGGGGACGAGGGCCAGCAATCAGCCCCAGCATTTT. The encoded protein is CASSKARQGTRASNQPQHF.

The chain recombines TRBV7-9 with TRBJ1-2; 7 bases are a match to TRBD1. CDR3 length: 15 amino acids. In germline, CDR1 is SEHNR, CDR2 FQNEAQ (reference sequence). V gave up 5 bases and J gave up 1 base; unmatched junction bases: 7. The chain's CDR3 is CASSIRDSINYGYTF. CDR3 DNA sequence: TGTGCCAGCAGCATAAGGGACAGCATTAACTATGGCTACACCTTC.

This clone was seen a handful of times. This chain links TRBV30 with TRBJ1-1; unclear D gene. This CDR3 has 13 residues. Germline V gene sequence: CDR1 GTSNPN, CDR2 SVGIG (reference sequence). V lost 3 bases and J lost 1, with 9 bases in between. The CDR3 loop reads CAWRVRENTEAFF. Written as DNA, the CDR3 is TGTGCCTGGAGGGTTAGAGAGAACACTGAAGCTTTCTTT.

This clone came up once. The chain uses TRBV4-1 and TRBJ2-1, with 10 bases matching TRBD2. J was trimmed by 4 bases and V by 0 bases; bases with no gene match: 6. The CDR3 runs 17 residues. From germline, CDR1 is MGHRA and CDR2 YSYEKL. CDR3 protein: CASSQDQASGGYNEQFF. Written as DNA, the CDR3 is TGCGCCAGCAGCCAAGATCAGGCTAGCGGGGGATACAATGAGCAGTTCTTC.

In this sample, this clone turned up once. V gene TRBV4-3 combines with J gene TRBJ2-7; D perhaps matches TRBD2 (6 bases). V was shortened by 0 bases and J by 5 bases, with 11 bases between the two germline ends. CDR1 is LGHNA, CDR2 YSLEER, per germline. The CDR3 covers 14 residues. The CDR3 nucleotides are TGCGCCAGCAGCCAAGAAACGGGGGTACACGAGCAGTACTTC. Its protein product is CASSQETGVHEQYF.

The rearrangement uses TRBV4-1 and TRBJ2-1; no definite D call. Trimming took off 1 base at V and 6 bases at J, with 4 bases between the two ends. Per germline, CDR1 MGHRA and CDR2 YSYEKL. The CDR3 is made up of 12 amino acids. The CDR3 DNA is TGCGCCAGCAGCCAAGGCCCCAATGAGCAGTTCTTC. Encoded protein: CASSQGPNEQFF.

The V and J genes are TRBV10-3 and TRBJ2-1; 15 nucleotides agree with TRBD2. The CDR3 contains 16 residues. V gave up 11 bases and J gave up 8 bases; unmatched junction bases: 13. Germline V gene sequence: CDR1 ENHRY, CDR2 SYGVKD. CDR3 residues: CAATPGTSGGRDEQFF. As DNA, the CDR3 is TGTGCCGCCACCCCCGGGACTAGCGGGGGGAGGGATGAGCAGTTCTTC.

In its sample, this clone was seen once. The chain joins TRBV7-2 to TRBJ2-7; TRBD1 matches at 10 bases. V gave up 6 bases and J gave up 5 bases; unmatched junction bases: 10. The CDR3 is made up of 15 amino acids. Germline values: CDR1 SGHTA, CDR2 FQGNSA. This CDR3 is CASRIRDRGVDEQYF. For the CDR3, the DNA is TGTGCCAGCAGGATCCGGGACAGGGGAGTGGACGAGCAGTACTTC.